What follows are 24 T cell receptor beta chains derived from one specimen sequenced in a study of identical twins. TCRdb re-analysed the 5' RACE reads in MiXCR, keeping a single row per CDR3 protein. The top ten clones hold 13% of a sample with some 760,000 distinct CDR3 sequences, 15% to 20% of them seen once. These same records also appear under a second study, on T cells expressing NK-cell markers.

The sample was PBMCs. These receptors came from a young woman in good health.

The chain carries TRBV20-1 and TRBJ1-1; D is undetermined. V was trimmed by 3 bases and J by 4 bases, leaving 12 bases between them. The CDR3 has 13 amino acids. CDR1 and CDR2 from the germline V gene are DFQATT and SNEGSKA (reference sequence). CDR3 in DNA: TGCAGTGCTAGTCGGGCAGTGAGCACTGAAGCTTTCTTT. As protein: CSASRAVSTEAFF.

This clonotype was seen more than once but under ten times. The chain is built from TRBV10-3 and TRBJ2-7; D gene ambiguous. The CDR3 loop spans 18 amino acids. Germline CDR1 ENHRY, CDR2 SYGVKD. Trimming pared 10 bases from V and 2 bases from J, leaving 30 bases between. The CDR3 nucleotides read TGTGCCACCCTAAGGGCCAAACCAACGATCTACCAGGCCTACGAGCAGTACTTC. It translates to CATLRAKPTIYQAYEQYF.

There are a few counts of this clonotype. This chain's CDR3 is CSARRPGTSSSYEQYF. The CDR3 region has the DNA TGCAGTGCTAGGCGTCCCGGGACTAGCAGCTCCTACGAGCAGTACTTC. This chain links TRBV20-1 with TRBJ2-7; 9 positions agree with TRBD2. Unmatched junction bases numbered 9, after V lost 3 bases and J lost 0 bases. Germline assignment: CDR1 DFQATT and CDR2 SNEGSKA (reference sequence). The CDR3 is 16 residues long.

This clonotype was counted between two and nine times. V gene TRBV11-2 combines with J gene TRBJ2-2, with D tentatively TRBD2 (5 bases). V lost 0 bases, J lost 0 bases, and 11 bases lay in between. This CDR3 has 17 residues. Germline V lookup: CDR1 SGHAT, CDR2 FQNNGV. CDR3 sequence (DNA): TGTGCCAGCAGCTTAGATGTCGGACTTTCGAACACCGGGGAGCTGTTTTTT. This encodes CASSLDVGLSNTGELFF.

This clonotype was observed at least ten times. The genes are TRBV29-1 and TRBJ2-1; TRBD1 matches at 9 bases. In germline, CDR1 is SQVTM, CDR2 ANQGSEA. The CDR3 covers 11 residues. J gave up 5 bases and V 7 bases, and 0 bases lay outside the gene matches. In DNA form, the CDR3 reads TGCAGCGGGGACAGGGACAATGAGCAGTTCTTC. Protein sequence: CSGDRDNEQFF.

This clonotype was counted only a few times. This chain joins TRBV4-2 and TRBJ1-4, with no clear D. The CDR3 contains 16 residues. Germline V gene data show CDR1 as LGHNA and CDR2 as YNFKEQ. The germline V and J ends were trimmed by 0 bases and 0 bases, with 8 bases remaining between them. The DNA for the CDR3 is TGTGCCAGCAGCCAAGATCGGTATGCAACTAATGAAAAACTGTTTTTT. Protein: CASSQDRYATNEKLFF.

The chain couples TRBV4-2 to TRBJ1-1, with 8 nucleotides matching TRBD1. The CDR3 covers 15 residues. V lost 8 bases to trimming and J lost 4 bases; unmatched junction nucleotides: 12. Germline V gene data show CDR1 as LGHNA and CDR2 as YNFKEQ. The CDR3: CASASPRGLSTEAFF. The CDR3 nucleotides read TGTGCCAGCGCTTCACCCAGGGGGCTCAGCACTGAAGCTTTCTTT.

This clonotype was seen a few times. V usage is TRBV29-1 and J usage is TRBJ2-3, with TRBD2 identical over 8 bases. This CDR3 contains 14 residues. Unmatched junction bases numbered 11, after V lost 8 bases and J lost 4 bases. Germline CDR1 reads SQVTM; CDR2 reads ANQGSEA. CDR3 sequence reads: CSSWTSRLPDTQYF. In DNA form, the CDR3 reads TGCAGCTCCTGGACTAGCCGACTACCAGATACGCAGTATTTT.

This clonotype showed up just a few times. The chain links TRBV6-5 to TRBJ2-1, with 9 bases matching TRBD2. The CDR3 loop spans 12 amino acids. The V gene's germline CDR1 is MNHEY and CDR2 SVGAGI. J gave up 12 bases and V 7 bases, and 7 bases lay outside the gene matches. The CDR3: CASNPTSGVQFF. DNA for the CDR3: TGTGCCAGCAACCCGACTAGCGGTGTGCAGTTCTTC.

The table lists this clonotype with a few counts. This chain connects TRBV7-2 to TRBJ2-3, with 8 bases identical to TRBD2. Germline V gives CDR1 SGHTA, CDR2 FQGNSA. V gave up 0 bases and J gave up 0 bases; unmatched junction bases: 11. The CDR3 is 19 residues long. The CDR3 sequence is CASSLARVAGPSSTDTQYF. The DNA of the CDR3 is TGTGCCAGCAGCTTAGCCCGGGTAGCGGGACCCTCTAGCACAGATACGCAGTATTTT.

In its sample, this clonotype was seen many times. This chain uses TRBV20-1 with TRBJ1-4; 8 bases line up with TRBD1. J gave up 8 bases and V 0 bases, and 8 bases lay outside the gene matches. CDR1 and CDR2 (germline): DFQATT, SNEGSKA (reference sequence). The CDR3 sequence is 15 residues long. The CDR3 region is CSARDNRGLGEKLFF. The DNA for the CDR3 is TGCAGTGCTAGAGATAACAGGGGGTTGGGGGAAAAACTGTTTTTT.

This clonotype showed up just a few times. This chain uses TRBV6-1 with TRBJ2-5, with 8 bases lining up with TRBD2. The junction had 8 bases not matched to a gene; V was cut back by 6 bases and J by 2 bases. The germline CDR1 and CDR2 sequences are MNHNS and SASEGT. The CDR3 runs to 15 residues. The CDR3 bases are TGTGCCAGCAGCGGGTTAGCGGGGCTACAAGAGACCCAGTACTTC. Protein sequence: CASSGLAGLQETQYF.

The V gene is TRBV25-1, the J gene TRBJ2-7, with D possibly matching TRBD1 (5 bases). CDR1 MGHDK and CDR2 SYGVNS come from the germline V gene. This CDR3 is 15 amino acids long. Trimming cost V 6 bases and J 4 bases, with 19 bases left between them. The CDR3 protein is CASSPGMGFVYEQYF. The CDR3 nucleotides read TGTGCCAGCAGCCCAGGGATGGGGTTCGTTTACGAGCAGTACTTC.

This clonotype was seen ten or more times. The genes are TRBV7-2 and TRBJ2-7; 8 bases map to TRBD1. The CDR3 runs to 14 residues. With 5 bases clipped from V and 4 bases from J, the junction kept 7 bases outside the gene matches. Germline CDR1 SGHTA, CDR2 FQGNSA. The CDR3 loop reads CASSPTGEWYEQYF. CDR3 coding DNA: TGTGCCAGCAGCCCGACAGGGGAATGGTACGAGCAGTACTTC.

This clonotype showed up just a few times. The chain is built from TRBV3-1 and TRBJ2-7; 8 positions match TRBD1. V lost 2 bases to trimming and J lost 3 bases; unmatched junction nucleotides: 12. Germline V gene lookup returns CDR1 LGHDT and CDR2 YNNKEL (reference sequence). The CDR3 loop spans 17 amino acids. In nucleotides, the CDR3 is TGTGCCAGCAGCCAACTACAGGGACAGGACCTTCTCTACGAGCAGTACTTC. Translated: CASSQLQGQDLLYEQYF.

This clonotype was recorded a few times. The rearrangement links TRBV12-3 or TRBV12-4 to TRBJ2-1, with 10 bases aligning to TRBD2. The ends lost 9 bases at V and 7 bases at J; junction bases unmatched: 6. The CDR3 has 13 residues. The CDR3 sequence is CASGGLAINEQFF. In nucleotides, the CDR3 is TGTGCCAGTGGGGGACTAGCGATTAATGAGCAGTTCTTC.

The chain links TRBV10-3 to TRBJ2-1; tentative D call: TRBD1 (5 bases). V was trimmed by 9 bases and J by 2 bases, leaving 17 bases between them. In germline, CDR1 is ENHRY, CDR2 SYGVKD. This CDR3 is 15 amino acids long. This chain's CDR3 is CAITLGAAPYNEQFF. The DNA of the CDR3 is TGTGCCATAACCCTTGGGGCGGCGCCCTACAATGAGCAGTTCTTC.

In its sample, this clonotype was seen a few times. The chain is built from TRBV10-1 and TRBJ2-1, with D perhaps TRBD2 (7 bases). The V and J ends lost 0 bases and 7 bases respectively, with 19 bases between them. Germline values: CDR1 WNHNN, CDR2 SYGVQD (reference sequence). This CDR3 comprises 17 residues. CDR3 nucleotides: TGCGCCAGCAGTGAGTCGGGGCGGGGGCCCCGGGGGAATGAGCAGTTCTTC. Translation: CASSESGRGPRGNEQFF.

The gene calls are TRBV7-7 and TRBJ2-2; D unresolved. The CDR3 extends over 14 amino acids. With 5 bases removed from V and 4 bases from J, the gap between germline ends came to 11 bases. Germline lookup yields CDR1 SSHAT and CDR2 FNYEAQ (reference sequence). The CDR3 region has the DNA TGTGCCAGCAGCCCTTCCTCCATCACCGGGGAGCTGTTTTTT. It specifies CASSPSSITGELFF.

This clonotype was seen a few times. V is TRBV5-1 and J is TRBJ2-1; 9 nucleotides align to TRBD1. V lost 0 bases and J lost 4; bases outside the gene matches: 5. The CDR3 contains 16 residues. CDR1 SGHRS and CDR2 YFSETQ come from the germline V gene. DNA for the CDR3: TGCGCCAGCAGCTTGGCTGGGACAGGGTATTACAATGAGCAGTTCTTC. It specifies CASSLAGTGYYNEQFF.

The chain recombines TRBV4-3 with TRBJ2-5; no clear D gene. The CDR3 sequence is 13 residues long. The V and J ends lost 0 bases and 5 bases respectively, with 7 bases between them. Germline V CDR1 and CDR2: LGHNA, YSLEER. CDR3 amino acids: CASSQELRETQYF. CDR3 bases: TGCGCCAGCAGCCAAGAACTAAGGGAGACCCAGTACTTC.

This clonotype occurred a few times. V usage is TRBV11-2 and J usage is TRBJ2-1; D may be TRBD2 (5 bases). From germline, CDR1 is SGHAT and CDR2 FQNNGV. This CDR3 has 12 residues. Trimming removed 2 bases at V and 9 bases at J, with 8 bases between. The CDR3 protein is CASSLLGIEQFF. CDR3 DNA sequence: TGTGCCAGCAGCTTACTCGGGATTGAGCAGTTCTTC.

The chain recombines TRBV5-1 with TRBJ2-7; D tentatively reads TRBD1 or TRBD2 (5 bases each). CDR3 length: 16 amino acids. The V gene's germline CDR1 is SGHRS and CDR2 YFSETQ. V was shortened by 0 bases and J by 0 bases, with 13 bases between the two germline ends. CDR3: CASSLALGGSSYEQYF. The CDR3 DNA is TGCGCCAGCAGCTTGGCCCTTGGGGGAAGCTCCTACGAGCAGTACTTC.

V and J are TRBV9 and TRBJ2-1; D uncertain. Trimming removed 3 bases from V and 4 bases from J, with 17 bases in between. CDR1 and CDR2 from the germline V gene are SGDLS and YYNGEE. CDR3 size: 16 residues. CDR3 nucleotide sequence: TGTGCCAGCAGCGCCTTAGCTCGGGCGATATACAATGAGCAGTTCTTC. Residues: CASSALARAIYNEQFF.